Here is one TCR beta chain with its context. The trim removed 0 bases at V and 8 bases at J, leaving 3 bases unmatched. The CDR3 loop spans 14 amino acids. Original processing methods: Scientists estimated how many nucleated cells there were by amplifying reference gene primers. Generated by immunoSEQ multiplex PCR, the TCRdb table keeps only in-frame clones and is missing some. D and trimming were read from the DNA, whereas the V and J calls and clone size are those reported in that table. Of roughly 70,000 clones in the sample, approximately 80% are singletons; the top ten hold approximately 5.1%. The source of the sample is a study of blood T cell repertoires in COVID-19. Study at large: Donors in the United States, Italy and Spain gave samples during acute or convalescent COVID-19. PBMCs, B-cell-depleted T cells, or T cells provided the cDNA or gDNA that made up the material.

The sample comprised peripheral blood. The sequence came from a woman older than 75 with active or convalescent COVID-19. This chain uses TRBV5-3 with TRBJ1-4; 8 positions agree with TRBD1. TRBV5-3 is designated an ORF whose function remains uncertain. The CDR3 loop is CARSLDRGMEKLFF. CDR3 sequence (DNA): TGTGCCAGAAGCTTGGACAGGGGGATGGAAAAACTGTTTTTT.